These T cell receptor beta chains were read from a single sample in a study of T cell changes during pregnancy in multiple sclerosis. Assay: immunoSEQ multiplex PCR; the TCRdb copy retains only in-frame clones and omits some. Here the sample spans about 67,000 clones, roughly 90% being singletons. The sample here was peripheral blood, taken in the second trimester of pregnancy. These receptors were taken from a female donor in good health, enrolled as a control in a pregnancy study. The CDR3 runs from the conserved cysteine through the conserved F or W. Fields, in order: V gene, D gene, J gene, CDR3 protein, CDR3 DNA. The D gene is left open where the match is weak.

TRBV28	TRBD1	TRBJ2-7	CASSQPGQGMKGQYF	TGTGCCAGCAGTCAGCCGGGACAGGGTATGAAGGGGCAGTACTTC
TRBV7-6	TRBD2	TRBJ2-7	CASSLGPGLAMYEQYF	TGTGCCAGCAGCTTAGGGCCGGGACTAGCGATGTACGAGCAGTACTTC
TRBV7-9	TRBD2	TRBJ2-7	CASSLPGLLNYEQYF	TGTGCCAGCAGCTTGCCGGGACTACTCAACTACGAGCAGTACTTC
TRBV28	NA	TRBJ2-3	CASSLIVGVAADTQYF	TGTGCCAGCAGTTTGATAGTGGGAGTCGCGGCAGATACGCAGTATTTT
TRBV28	TRBD2	TRBJ2-3	CASTPWAGGPTDTQYF	TGTGCCAGCACCCCTTGGGCGGGAGGTCCCACAGATACGCAGTATTTT
TRBV9	NA	TRBJ1-3	CASSETHGSGNTIYF	TGTGCCAGCAGCGAGACCCACGGGTCTGGAAACACCATATATTTT
TRBV30	NA	TRBJ2-7	CAWNGQTSYEQYF	TGTGCCTGGAATGGACAGACCTCCTACGAGCAGTACTTC
TRBV6-5	TRBD2	TRBJ2-1	CASSSGLAGAHEQFF	TGTGCCAGCAGTTCTGGACTAGCGGGAGCTCATGAGCAGTTCTTC
TRBV7-9	NA	TRBJ1-4	CASGPSTFSTNEKLFF	TGTGCCAGCGGGCCCAGCACATTCTCAACTAATGAAAAACTGTTTTTT
TRBV30	TRBD2	TRBJ2-5	CAWSYKLAGEETQYF	TGTGCCTGGAGTTATAAACTAGCGGGAGAGGAGACCCAGTACTTC
TRBV15	NA	TRBJ1-2	CATSSLQGDYGYTF	TGTGCCACCAGCAGCCTACAGGGTGACTATGGCTACACCTTC